This T cell receptor (beta chain) emerged from a study of T cells in localized non-small cell lung cancer. Regarding the study as a whole: Higher T cell density in the blood was associated with longer overall survival, whereas higher adjacent-lung clonality associated with shorter survival. The study sequenced only one region of the tumor. As a result, intratumor heterogeneity could not be excluded and remains possible. Measurement of T cell clonality placed uninvolved adjacent lung highest, above the level in tumor. Among the top 100 tumor clones, a median approximately 60 appeared in adjacent lung.

The table came from immunoSEQ multiplex PCR; TCRdb's copy has only in-frame clones and leaves some out. Among 40,000 to 65,000 clones listed, 85% to 90% were seen once. Trimming left V 2 bases short and J 7 bases short, with 11 bases between. Germline V lookup: CDR1 SNHLY, CDR2 FYNNEI. The CDR3 sequence is 13 residues long. This clone was recorded a few times. The antigen remains unidentified. The sequence came from a female donor with stage II lung adenocarcinoma. Sequenced material: PBMCs, taken before any cancer treatment. This chain connects TRBV2 to TRBJ2-5; perhaps TRBD1 as D (5 bases). This chain's CDR3 is CASSEHLQGTQYF. In nucleotides, the CDR3 is TGTGCCAGCAGTGAACACCTCCAGGGGACCCAGTACTTC.